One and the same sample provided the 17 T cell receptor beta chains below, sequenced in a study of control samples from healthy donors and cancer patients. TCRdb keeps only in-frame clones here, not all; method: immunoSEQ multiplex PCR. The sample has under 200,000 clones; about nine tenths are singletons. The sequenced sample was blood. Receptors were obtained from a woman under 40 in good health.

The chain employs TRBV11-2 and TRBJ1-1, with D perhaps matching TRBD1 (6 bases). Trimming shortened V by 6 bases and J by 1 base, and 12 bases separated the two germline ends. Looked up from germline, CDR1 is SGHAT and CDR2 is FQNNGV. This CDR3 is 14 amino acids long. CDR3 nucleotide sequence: TGTGCCAGCAGTTCCCCGGGACAGAACACTGAAGCTTTCTTT. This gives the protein CASSSPGQNTEAFF.

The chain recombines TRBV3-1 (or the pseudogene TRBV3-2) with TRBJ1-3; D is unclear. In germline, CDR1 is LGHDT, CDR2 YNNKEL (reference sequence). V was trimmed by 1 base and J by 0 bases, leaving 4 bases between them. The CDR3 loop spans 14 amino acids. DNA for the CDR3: TGTGCCAGCAGCCAAGGCACCTCTGGAAACACCATATATTTT. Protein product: CASSQGTSGNTIYF.

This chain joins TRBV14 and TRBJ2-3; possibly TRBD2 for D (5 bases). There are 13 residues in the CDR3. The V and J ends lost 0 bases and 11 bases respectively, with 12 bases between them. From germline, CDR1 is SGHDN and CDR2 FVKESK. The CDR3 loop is CASSQDIGLLQYF. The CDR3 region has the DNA TGTGCCAGCAGCCAAGATATCGGACTGCTGCAGTATTTT.

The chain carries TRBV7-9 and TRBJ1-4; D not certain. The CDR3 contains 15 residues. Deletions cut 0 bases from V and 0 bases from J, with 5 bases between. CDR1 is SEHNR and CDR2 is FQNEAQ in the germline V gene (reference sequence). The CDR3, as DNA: TGTGCCAGCAGCTTAGCGCCTACAACTAATGAAAAACTGTTTTTT. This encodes CASSLAPTTNEKLFF.

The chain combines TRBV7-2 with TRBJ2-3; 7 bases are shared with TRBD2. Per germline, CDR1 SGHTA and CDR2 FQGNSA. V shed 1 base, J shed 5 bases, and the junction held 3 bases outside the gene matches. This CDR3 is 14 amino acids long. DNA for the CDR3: TGTGCCAGCAGCTTAGTTTCGGGGGGAGATACGCAGTATTTT. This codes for CASSLVSGGDTQYF.

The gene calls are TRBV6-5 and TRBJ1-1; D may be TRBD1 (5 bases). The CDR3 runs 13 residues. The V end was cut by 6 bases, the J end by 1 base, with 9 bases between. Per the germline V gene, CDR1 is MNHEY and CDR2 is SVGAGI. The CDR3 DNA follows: TGTGCCAGCAGATCTCAGGGGAACACTGAAGCTTTCTTT. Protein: CASRSQGNTEAFF.

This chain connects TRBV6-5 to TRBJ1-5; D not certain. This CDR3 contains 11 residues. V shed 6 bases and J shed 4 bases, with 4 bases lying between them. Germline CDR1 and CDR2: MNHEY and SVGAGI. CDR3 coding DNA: TGTGCCAGCAGGGGGAATCAGCCCCAGCATTTT. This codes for CASRGNQPQHF.

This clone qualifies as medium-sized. Here the CDR3 reads CASRKNPTGVTEAFF. CDR3 DNA sequence: TGTGCCAGCAGGAAAAACCCGACAGGGGTGACTGAAGCTTTCTTT. The J gene is TRBJ1-1, the V gene TRBV6-5, with 8 bases fitting TRBD1. The CDR3 contains 15 residues. Germline trimming cut 6 bases from V and 5 bases from J; bases unmatched to any gene: 11. CDR1 is MNHEY, CDR2 SVGAGI, per germline.

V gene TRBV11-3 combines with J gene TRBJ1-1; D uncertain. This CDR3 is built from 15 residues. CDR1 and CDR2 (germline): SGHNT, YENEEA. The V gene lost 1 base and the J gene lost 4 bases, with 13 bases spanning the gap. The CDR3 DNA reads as TGTGCCAGCAGCTTAGGGCTGGGGATGTTCACTGAAGCTTTCTTT. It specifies CASSLGLGMFTEAFF.

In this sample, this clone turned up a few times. The CDR3 nucleotides read TGTGCTAGTGGACGGACAGGGGGAGACGAGCAGTACTTC. Translation gives CASGRTGGDEQYF. This rearrangement joins TRBV12-5 to TRBJ2-7; 10 nucleotides line up with TRBD1. V lost 6 bases to trimming and J lost 5 bases; unmatched junction nucleotides: 4. Germline V lookup: CDR1 LGHNT, CDR2 FRNRAP. This CDR3 has 13 residues.

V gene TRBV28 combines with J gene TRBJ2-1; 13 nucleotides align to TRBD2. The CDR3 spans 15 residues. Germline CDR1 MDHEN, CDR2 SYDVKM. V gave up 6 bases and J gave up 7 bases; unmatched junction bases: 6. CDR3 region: CASSRTSGSRNEQFF. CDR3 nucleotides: TGTGCCAGCAGCCGGACTAGCGGGAGCAGGAATGAGCAGTTCTTC.

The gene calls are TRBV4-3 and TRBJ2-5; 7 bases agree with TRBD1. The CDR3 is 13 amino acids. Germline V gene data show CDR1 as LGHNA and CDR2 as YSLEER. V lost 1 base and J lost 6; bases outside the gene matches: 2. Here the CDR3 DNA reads TGCGCCAGCAGCCAAGGCAGGGGGAAGACCCAGTACTTC. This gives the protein CASSQGRGKTQYF.

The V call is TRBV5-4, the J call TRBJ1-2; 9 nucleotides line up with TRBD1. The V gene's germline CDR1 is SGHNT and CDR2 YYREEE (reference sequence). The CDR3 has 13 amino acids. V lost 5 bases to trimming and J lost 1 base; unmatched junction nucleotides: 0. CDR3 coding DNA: TGTGCCAGCAGGGACAGGGGTAACTATGGCTACACCTTC. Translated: CASRDRGNYGYTF.

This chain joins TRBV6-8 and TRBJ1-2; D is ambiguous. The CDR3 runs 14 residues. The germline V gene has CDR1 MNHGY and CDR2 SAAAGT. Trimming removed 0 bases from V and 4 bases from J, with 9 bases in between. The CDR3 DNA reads TGTGCCAGCAGTTACTCGGCAGAGCCCTATGGCTACACCTTC. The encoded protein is CASSYSAEPYGYTF.

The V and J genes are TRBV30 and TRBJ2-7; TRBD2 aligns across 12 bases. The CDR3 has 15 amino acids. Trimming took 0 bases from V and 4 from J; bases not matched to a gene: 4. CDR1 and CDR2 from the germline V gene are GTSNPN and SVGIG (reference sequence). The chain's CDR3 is CAWSVGGLAGYEQYF. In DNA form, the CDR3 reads TGTGCCTGGAGTGTAGGTGGACTAGCGGGGTACGAGCAGTACTTC. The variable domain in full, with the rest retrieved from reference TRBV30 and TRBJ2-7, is SQTIHQWPATLVQPVGSPLSLECTVEGTSNPNLYWYRQAAGRGLQLLFYSVGIGQISSEVPQNLSASRPQDRQFILSSKKLLLSDSGFYLCAWSVGGLAGYEQYFGPGTRLTVT.

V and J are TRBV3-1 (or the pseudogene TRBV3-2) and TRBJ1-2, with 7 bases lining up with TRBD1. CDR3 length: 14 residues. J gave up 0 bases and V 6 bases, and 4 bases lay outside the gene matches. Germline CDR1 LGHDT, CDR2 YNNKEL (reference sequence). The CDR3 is CASRGTAPNYGYTF. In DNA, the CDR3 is TGTGCCAGCAGGGGGACAGCCCCTAACTATGGCTACACCTTC.

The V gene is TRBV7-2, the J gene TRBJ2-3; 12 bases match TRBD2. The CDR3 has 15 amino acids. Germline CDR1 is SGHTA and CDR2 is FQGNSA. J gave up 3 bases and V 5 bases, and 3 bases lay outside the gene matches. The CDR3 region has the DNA TGTGCCAGCAGCGATGGACTAGCGGGAACAGATACGCAGTATTTT. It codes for CASSDGLAGTDTQYF.